This T cell receptor beta chain was retrieved from a study of response to subunit inactivated influenza vaccine. General observations from the study: The authors proposed limited new T cell recruitment per seasonal influenza vaccination.

Remarks on this clonotype: Its specificity is not known.

TCRdb fed the RT-PCR reads into MiXCR, producing one record per CDR3 protein. The data hold about 500,000 distinct CDR3 sequences, with approximately 12% observed a single time. Sequenced here: PBMCs from blood, sampled roughly 48 days after vaccination. The clonotype originates from a middle-aged man who received an inactivated influenza vaccine.

This chain's CDR3 is CASSRLAGVSGELFF. CDR3 sequence (DNA): TGTGCCAGCAGCCGACTAGCGGGAGTCTCCGGGGAGCTGTTTTTT. The V gene is TRBV7-9, the J gene TRBJ2-2, with 12 nucleotides matching TRBD2. Per germline, CDR1 SEHNR and CDR2 FQNEAQ (reference sequence). The V segment lost 5 bases and the J segment 6 bases; nucleotides outside the gene matches: 4. The CDR3 covers 15 residues.